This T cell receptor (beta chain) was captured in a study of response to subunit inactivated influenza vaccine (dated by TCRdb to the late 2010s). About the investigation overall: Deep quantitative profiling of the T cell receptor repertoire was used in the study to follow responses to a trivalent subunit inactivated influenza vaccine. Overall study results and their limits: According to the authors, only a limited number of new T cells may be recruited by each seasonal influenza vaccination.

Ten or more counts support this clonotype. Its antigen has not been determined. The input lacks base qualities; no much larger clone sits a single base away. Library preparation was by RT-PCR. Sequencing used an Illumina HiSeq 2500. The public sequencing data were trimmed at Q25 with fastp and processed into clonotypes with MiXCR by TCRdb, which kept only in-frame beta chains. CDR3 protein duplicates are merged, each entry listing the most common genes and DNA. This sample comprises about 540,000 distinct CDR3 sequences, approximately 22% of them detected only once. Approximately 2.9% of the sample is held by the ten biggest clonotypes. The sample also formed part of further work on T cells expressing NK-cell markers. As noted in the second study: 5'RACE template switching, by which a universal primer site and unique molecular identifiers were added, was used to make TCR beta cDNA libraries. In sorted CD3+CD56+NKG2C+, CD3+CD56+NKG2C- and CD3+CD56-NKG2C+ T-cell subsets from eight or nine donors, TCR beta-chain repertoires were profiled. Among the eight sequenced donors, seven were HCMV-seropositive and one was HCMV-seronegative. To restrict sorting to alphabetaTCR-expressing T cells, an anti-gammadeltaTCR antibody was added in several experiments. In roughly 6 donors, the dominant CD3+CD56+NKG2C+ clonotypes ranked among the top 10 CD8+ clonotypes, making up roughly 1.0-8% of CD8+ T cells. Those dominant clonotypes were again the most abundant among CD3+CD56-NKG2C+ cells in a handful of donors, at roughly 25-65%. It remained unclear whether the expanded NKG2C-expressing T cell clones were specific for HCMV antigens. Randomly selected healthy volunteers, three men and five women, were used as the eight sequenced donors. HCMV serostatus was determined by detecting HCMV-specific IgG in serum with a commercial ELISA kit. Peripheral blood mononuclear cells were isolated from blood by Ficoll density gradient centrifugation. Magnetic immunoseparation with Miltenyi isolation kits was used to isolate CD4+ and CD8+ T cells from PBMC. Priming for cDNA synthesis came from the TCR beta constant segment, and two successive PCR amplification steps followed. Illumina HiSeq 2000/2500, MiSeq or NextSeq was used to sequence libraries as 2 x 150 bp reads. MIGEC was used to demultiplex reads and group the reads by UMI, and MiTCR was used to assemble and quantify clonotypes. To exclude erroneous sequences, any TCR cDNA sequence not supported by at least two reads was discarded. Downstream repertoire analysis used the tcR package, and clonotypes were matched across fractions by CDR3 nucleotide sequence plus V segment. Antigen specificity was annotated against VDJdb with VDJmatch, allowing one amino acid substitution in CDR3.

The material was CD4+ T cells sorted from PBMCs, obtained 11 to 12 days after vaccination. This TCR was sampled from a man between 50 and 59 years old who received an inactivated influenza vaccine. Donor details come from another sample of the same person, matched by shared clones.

CDR3 loop: CAISESPYEQYF. The nucleotide sequence reads TGTGCCATCAGTGAGTCGCCGTACGAGCAGTACTTC. The chain employs TRBV10-3 and TRBJ2-7, with the D gene call left open. Reading from cysteine to phenylalanine, the CDR3 counts 12 amino acids. The kept DNA is CDR3 alone, 36 bases in frame from the first base. The V end loses 0 bases and the J end loses 4 bases, and a stretch of 4 bases separates them. CDR1 and CDR2, per the germline V gene, are ENHRY and SYGVKD.